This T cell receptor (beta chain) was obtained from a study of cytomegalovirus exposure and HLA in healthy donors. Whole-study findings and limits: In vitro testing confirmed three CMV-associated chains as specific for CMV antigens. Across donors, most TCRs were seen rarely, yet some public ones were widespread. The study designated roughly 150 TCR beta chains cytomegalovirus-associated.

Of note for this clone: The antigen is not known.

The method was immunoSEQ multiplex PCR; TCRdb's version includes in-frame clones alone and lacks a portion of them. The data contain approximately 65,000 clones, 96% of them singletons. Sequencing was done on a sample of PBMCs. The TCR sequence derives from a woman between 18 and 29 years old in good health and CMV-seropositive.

CDR3 in DNA: TGTGCCAGTAGTATGGCCAGGTACAATGAGCAGTTCTTC. As protein: CASSMARYNEQFF. The chain couples TRBV19 to TRBJ2-1; D call uncertain. The V and J ends lost 3 bases and 4 bases respectively, with 7 bases between them. The germline V gene encodes CDR1 LNHDA and CDR2 SQIVND (reference sequence). The CDR3 has 13 amino acids.